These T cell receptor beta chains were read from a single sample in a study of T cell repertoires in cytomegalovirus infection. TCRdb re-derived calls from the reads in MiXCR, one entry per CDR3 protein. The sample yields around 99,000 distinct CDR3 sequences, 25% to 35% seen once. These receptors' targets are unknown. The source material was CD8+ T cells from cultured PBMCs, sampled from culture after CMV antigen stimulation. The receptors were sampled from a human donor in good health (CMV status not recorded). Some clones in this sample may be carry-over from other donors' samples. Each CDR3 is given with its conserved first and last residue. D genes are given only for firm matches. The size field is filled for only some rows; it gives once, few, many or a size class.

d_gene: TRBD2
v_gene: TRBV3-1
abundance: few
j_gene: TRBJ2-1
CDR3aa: CASSQLLAGGPRNEQFF
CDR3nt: TGTGCCAGCAGCCAGCTCTTAGCGGGGGGGCCCAGGAATGAGCAGTTCTTC

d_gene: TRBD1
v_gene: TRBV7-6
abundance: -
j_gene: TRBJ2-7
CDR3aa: CASSPGTGDYEQYF
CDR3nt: TGTGCCAGCAGCCCCGGGACAGGAGACTACGAGCAGTACTTC

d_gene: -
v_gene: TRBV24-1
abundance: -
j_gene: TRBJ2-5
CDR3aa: CATSDQFQETQYF
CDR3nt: TGTGCCACCAGTGACCAATTCCAAGAGACCCAGTACTTC

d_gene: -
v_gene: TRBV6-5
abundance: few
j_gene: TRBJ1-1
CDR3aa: CASSYSTGTTEAFF
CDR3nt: TGTGCCAGCAGTTACTCGACAGGTACAACTGAAGCTTTCTTT

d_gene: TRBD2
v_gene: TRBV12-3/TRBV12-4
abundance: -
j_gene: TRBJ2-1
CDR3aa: CAAAGGPYNEQFF
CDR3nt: TGTGCCGCGGCGGGGGGTCCTTACAATGAGCAGTTCTTC

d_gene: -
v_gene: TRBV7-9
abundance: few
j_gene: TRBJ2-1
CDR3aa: CASSFVDRHEQFF
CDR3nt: TGTGCCAGCAGCTTTGTCGACCGCCATGAGCAGTTCTTC

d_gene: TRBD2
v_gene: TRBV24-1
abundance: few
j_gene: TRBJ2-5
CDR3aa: CATSDLAGGKETQYF
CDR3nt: TGTGCCACCAGTGACCTAGCGGGGGGAAAAGAGACCCAGTACTTC

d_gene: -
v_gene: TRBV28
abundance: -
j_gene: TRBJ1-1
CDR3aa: CASKGLSSNTEAFF
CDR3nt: TGTGCCAGCAAGGGGCTGAGCTCGAACACTGAAGCTTTCTTT

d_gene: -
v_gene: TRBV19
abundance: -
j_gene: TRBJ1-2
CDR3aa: CASSMRHNNYGYTF
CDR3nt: TGTGCCAGTAGTATGCGGCATAATAACTATGGCTACACCTTC

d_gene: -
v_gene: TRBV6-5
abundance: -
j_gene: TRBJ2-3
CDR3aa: CASRGVAATDTQYF
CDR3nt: TGTGCCAGCAGGGGGGTAGCGGCCACAGATACGCAGTATTTT

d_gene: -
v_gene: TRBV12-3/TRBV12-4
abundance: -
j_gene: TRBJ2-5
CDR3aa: CASSLMSGRYQETQYF
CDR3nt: TGTGCCAGCAGTTTAATGAGCGGAAGATACCAAGAGACCCAGTACTTC

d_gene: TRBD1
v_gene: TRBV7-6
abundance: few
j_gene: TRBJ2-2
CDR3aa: CASSLPRDSPNTGELFF
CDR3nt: TGTGCCAGCAGCTTACCCCGGGACAGCCCCAACACCGGGGAGCTGTTTTTT

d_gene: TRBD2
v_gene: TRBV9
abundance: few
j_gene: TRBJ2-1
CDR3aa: CASSVVSGGGYEQFF
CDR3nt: TGTGCCAGCAGCGTAGTCAGCGGGGGGGGGTATGAGCAGTTCTTC

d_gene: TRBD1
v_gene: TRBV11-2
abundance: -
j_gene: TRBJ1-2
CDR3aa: CASSLVHRDREGDYGYTF
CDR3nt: TGTGCCAGCAGCTTAGTCCACCGGGACAGGGAAGGAGACTATGGCTACACCTTC

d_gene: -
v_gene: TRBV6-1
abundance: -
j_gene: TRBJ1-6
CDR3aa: CASSGASSSYNSPLHF
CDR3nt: TGTGCCAGCAGTGGAGCAAGCAGCTCCTATAATTCACCCCTCCACTTT

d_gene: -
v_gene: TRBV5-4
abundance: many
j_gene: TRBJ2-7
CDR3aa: CASSLQGGGLSEQYF
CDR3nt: TGTGCCAGCAGCTTGCAGGGGGGGGGGCTCTCCGAGCAGTACTTC

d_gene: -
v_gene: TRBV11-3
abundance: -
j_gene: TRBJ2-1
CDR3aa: CASSLDAGGGNEQFF
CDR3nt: TGTGCCAGCAGCTTAGATGCAGGTGGGGGGAATGAGCAGTTCTTC

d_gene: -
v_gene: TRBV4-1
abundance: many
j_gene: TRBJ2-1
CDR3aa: CASSQEGYEQFF
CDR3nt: TGCGCCAGCAGCCAAGAGGGATATGAGCAGTTCTTC

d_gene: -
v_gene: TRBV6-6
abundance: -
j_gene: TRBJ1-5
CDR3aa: CASSFEAPGGNQPQHF
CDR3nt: TGTGCCAGCAGTTTCGAGGCCCCGGGCGGCAATCAGCCCCAGCATTTT

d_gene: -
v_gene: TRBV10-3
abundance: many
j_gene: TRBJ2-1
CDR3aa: CAISAGHAAIENEQFF
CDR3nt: TGTGCCATCAGTGCGGGACACGCCGCGATAGAGAATGAGCAGTTCTTC

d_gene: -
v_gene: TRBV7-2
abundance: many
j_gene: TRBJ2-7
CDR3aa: CASNTGTRPYEQYF
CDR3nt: TGTGCCAGCAATACCGGGACAAGACCCTACGAGCAGTACTTC

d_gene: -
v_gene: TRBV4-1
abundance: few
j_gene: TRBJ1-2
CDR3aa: CASSQERDWYYGYTF
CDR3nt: TGCGCCAGCAGCCAAGAGAGGGATTGGTACTATGGCTACACCTTC

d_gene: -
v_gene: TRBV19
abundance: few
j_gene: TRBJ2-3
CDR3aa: CASSSPEGGGSTDTQYF
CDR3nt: TGTGCCAGTAGTTCCCCGGAGGGCGGGGGCAGCACAGATACGCAGTATTTT

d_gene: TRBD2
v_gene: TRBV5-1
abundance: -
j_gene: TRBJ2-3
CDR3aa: CASSWPLAGGSTDTQYF
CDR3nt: TGCGCCAGCAGCTGGCCCCTAGCGGGGGGGAGCACAGATACGCAGTATTTT

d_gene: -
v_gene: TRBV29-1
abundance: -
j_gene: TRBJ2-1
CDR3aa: CSVDPVDNEQFF
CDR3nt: TGCAGCGTAGACCCAGTCGACAATGAGCAGTTCTTC

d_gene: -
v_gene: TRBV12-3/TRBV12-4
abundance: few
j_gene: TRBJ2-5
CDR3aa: CASSSRGGGWKETQYF
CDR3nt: TGTGCCAGCAGTTCCCGGGGTGGGGGCTGGAAAGAGACCCAGTACTTC